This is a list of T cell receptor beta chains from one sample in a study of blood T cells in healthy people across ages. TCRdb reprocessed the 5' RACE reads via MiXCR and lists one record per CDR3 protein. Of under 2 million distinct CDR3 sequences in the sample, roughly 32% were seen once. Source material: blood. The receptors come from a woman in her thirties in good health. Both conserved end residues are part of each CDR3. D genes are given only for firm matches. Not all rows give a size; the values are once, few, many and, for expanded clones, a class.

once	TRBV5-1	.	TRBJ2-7	CAGSEGTEQYF	TGCGCCGGCAGCGAGGGGACCGAGCAGTACTTC
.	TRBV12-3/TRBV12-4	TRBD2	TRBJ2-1	CASSPTGLAGGPTFF	TGTGCCAGCAGTCCCACAGGACTAGCGGGAGGGCCTACGTTCTTC
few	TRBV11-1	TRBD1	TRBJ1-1	CASSRTGPNTEAFF	TGTGCCAGCAGCCGGACAGGTCCGAACACTGAAGCTTTCTTT
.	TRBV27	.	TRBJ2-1	CASRSWPSDESLNEQFF	TGTGCCAGCAGAAGTTGGCCTAGCGATGAGTCTCTCAATGAGCAGTTCTTC
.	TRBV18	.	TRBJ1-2	CASSPGNRDGYTF	TGTGCCAGCTCACCCGGGAACAGGGACGGCTACACCTTC
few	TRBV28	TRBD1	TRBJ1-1	CASRRTRGRSAFF	TGTGCCAGCAGGAGGACCAGGGGGCGATCGGCTTTCTTT
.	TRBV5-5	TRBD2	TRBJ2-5	CASSWGGRKQETQYF	TGTGCCAGCAGCTGGGGGGGACGGAAACAAGAGACCCAGTACTTC
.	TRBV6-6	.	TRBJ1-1	CASSDSAVNTEAFF	TGTGCCAGCAGCGATTCAGCGGTGAACACTGAAGCTTTCTTT
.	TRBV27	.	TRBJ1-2	CASSPVGANYGYTF	TGTGCCAGCAGTCCTGTGGGAGCTAACTATGGCTACACCTTC
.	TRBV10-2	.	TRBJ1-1	CASRGQVETEAFF	TGCGCCAGCAGAGGACAAGTCGAAACTGAAGCTTTCTTT
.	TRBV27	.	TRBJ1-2	CASSFQGTGYTF	TGTGCCAGCAGTTTCCAGGGGACTGGCTACACCTTC
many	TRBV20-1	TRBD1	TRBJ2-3	CSARDRDRGTDTQYF	TGCAGTGCTAGAGATAGGGACAGGGGAACAGATACGCAGTATTTT
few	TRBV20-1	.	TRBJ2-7	CSARLGRSSEQYF	TGCAGTGCTAGATTGGGTCGGAGCTCCGAGCAGTACTTC
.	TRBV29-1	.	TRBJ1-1	CSVATILNTEAFF	TGCAGCGTTGCCACGATACTGAACACTGAAGCTTTCTTT
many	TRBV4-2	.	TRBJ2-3	CASSQEKDYTDTQYF	TGTGCCAGCAGCCAAGAGAAGGACTACACAGATACGCAGTATTTT
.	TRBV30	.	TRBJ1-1	CAWSVLTRGLPNTEAFF	TGTGCCTGGAGTGTACTAACCCGTGGACTGCCGAACACTGAAGCTTTCTTT
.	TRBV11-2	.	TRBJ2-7	CASSTGPRATREYEQYF	TGTGCCAGCAGCACAGGGCCCAGGGCCACACGGGAATACGAGCAGTACTTC
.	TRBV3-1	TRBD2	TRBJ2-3	CASSQGGGSGMADTQYF	TGTGCCAGCAGCCAAGGCGGCGGTAGCGGGATGGCAGATACGCAGTATTTT
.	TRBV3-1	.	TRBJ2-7	CASSQGPQSSYEQYF	TGTGCCAGCAGCCAAGGTCCCCAGAGCTCCTACGAGCAGTACTTC
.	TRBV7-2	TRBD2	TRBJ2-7	CASSLEGGGSIYF	TGTGCCAGCAGCTTAGAAGGCGGGGGAAGTATATACTTC
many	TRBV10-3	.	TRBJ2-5	CAISLGNQETQYF	TGTGCCATCAGCCTGGGGAACCAAGAGACCCAGTACTTC
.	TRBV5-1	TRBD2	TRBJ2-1	CASSSGLAGVSEQFF	TGCGCCAGCAGCTCGGGACTAGCGGGAGTAAGTGAGCAGTTCTTC
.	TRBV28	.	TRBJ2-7	CASRARAIVSYEQYF	TGTGCCAGCAGAGCTCGCGCAATTGTCTCCTACGAGCAGTACTTC
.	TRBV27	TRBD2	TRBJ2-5	CTSSSLAGGQETQYF	TGTACCAGCAGTTCTCTAGCGGGGGGACAAGAGACCCAGTACTTC
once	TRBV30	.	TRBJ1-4	CAWSVMGFFEKLFF	TGTGCCTGGAGTGTAATGGGGTTCTTTGAAAAACTGTTTTTT
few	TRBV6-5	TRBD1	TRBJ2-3	CASSRGTGVPDTQYF	TGTGCCAGCAGTAGGGGGACAGGGGTCCCAGATACGCAGTATTTT
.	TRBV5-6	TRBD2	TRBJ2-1	CASSFWTSGRRNEQFF	TGTGCCAGCAGCTTCTGGACTAGCGGGAGAAGGAATGAGCAGTTCTTC
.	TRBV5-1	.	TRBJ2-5	CASSLDLTEETQYF	TGCGCCAGCAGCTTGGACCTCACAGAAGAGACCCAGTACTTC
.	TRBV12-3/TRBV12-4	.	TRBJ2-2	CASSFAGRNTGELFF	TGTGCCAGCAGTTTCGCAGGGCGGAACACCGGGGAGCTGTTTTTT
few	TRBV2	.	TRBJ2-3	CASSGAGSITDTQYF	TGTGCCAGCAGTGGGGCCGGTTCGATTACAGATACGCAGTATTTT
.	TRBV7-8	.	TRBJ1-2	CASSGDMDGYTF	TGTGCCAGCAGCGGCGACATGGATGGCTACACCTTC